This T cell receptor (beta chain) was profiled in a study of T cell responses to AZD1222 COVID-19 vaccine. Trimming cost V 3 bases and J 4 bases, with 18 bases left between them. Germline V CDR1 and CDR2: LNHDA, SQIVND (reference sequence). This CDR3 has 16 amino acids. Produced via immunoSEQ multiplex PCR; TCRdb's table is partial and in-frame only. Altogether some 130,000 clones are present, 90% to 95% being singletons, with the ten largest covering 6% to 7%. Of note for this clone: What it binds is not known.

Study-wide results and limits: Females made up more of the donors, who were largely white British, and clonal diversity may have come out too low. Spike-spanning, vaccine-associated CD4 TCRs were dominant at 160-218 and 743-854. Repertoire sampling occurred only after the peak T cell response. The number of AZD1222 recipients seropositive at baseline was only 6 or 7.

The sequencing here drew on peripheral blood, taken 28 days after the second AZD1222 dose. The sequence derives from an adult who received the AZD1222 COVID-19 vaccine. The rearrangement joins TRBV19 to TRBJ1-2; weak D call: TRBD1 (5 bases). The CDR3, as DNA: TGTGCCAGTAGTATTGGGGGATCGGCCCTATTCTATGGCTACACCTTC. The encoded protein is CASSIGGSALFYGYTF.